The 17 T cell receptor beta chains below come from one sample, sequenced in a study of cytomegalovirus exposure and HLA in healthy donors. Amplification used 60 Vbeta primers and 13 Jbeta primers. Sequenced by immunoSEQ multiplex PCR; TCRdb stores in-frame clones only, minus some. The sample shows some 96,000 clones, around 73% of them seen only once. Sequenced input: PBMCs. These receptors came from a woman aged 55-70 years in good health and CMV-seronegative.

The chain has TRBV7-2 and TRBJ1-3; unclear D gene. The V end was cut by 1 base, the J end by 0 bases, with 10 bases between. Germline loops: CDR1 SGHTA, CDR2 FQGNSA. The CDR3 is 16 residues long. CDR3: CASSLVSGNSGNTIYF. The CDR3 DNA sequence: TGTGCCAGCAGCTTAGTCTCAGGCAACTCTGGAAACACCATATATTTT.

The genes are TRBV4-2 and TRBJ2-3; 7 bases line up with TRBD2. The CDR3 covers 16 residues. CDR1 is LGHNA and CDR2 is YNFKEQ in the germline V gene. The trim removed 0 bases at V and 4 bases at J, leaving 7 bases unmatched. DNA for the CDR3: TGTGCCAGCAGCCAAGATAAGTCGACTAGCCCAGATACGCAGTATTTT. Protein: CASSQDKSTSPDTQYF.

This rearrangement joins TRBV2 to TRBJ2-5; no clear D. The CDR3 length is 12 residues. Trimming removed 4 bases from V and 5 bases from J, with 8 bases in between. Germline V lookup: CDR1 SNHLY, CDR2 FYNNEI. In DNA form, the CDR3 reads TGTGCCAGCAGTGGGCAGGTGGAGACCCAGTACTTC. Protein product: CASSGQVETQYF.

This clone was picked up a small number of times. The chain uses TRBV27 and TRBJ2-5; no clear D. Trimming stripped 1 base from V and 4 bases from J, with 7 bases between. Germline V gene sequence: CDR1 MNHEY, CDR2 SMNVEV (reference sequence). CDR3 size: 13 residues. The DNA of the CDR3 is TGTGCCAGCAGTTTATGGCCCCTAGAGACCCAGTACTTC. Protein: CASSLWPLETQYF.

The CDR3 loop reads CASSRSSGSFYEQYF. The DNA of the CDR3 is TGTGCCAGCAGCCGATCTAGCGGGAGCTTTTACGAGCAGTACTTC. This chain joins TRBV5-4 and TRBJ2-7; 10 nucleotides align to TRBD2. Per the germline V gene, CDR1 is SGHNT and CDR2 is YYREEE (reference sequence). V was clipped by 4 bases and J by 4 bases; unmatched bases: 8. The CDR3 spans 15 residues.

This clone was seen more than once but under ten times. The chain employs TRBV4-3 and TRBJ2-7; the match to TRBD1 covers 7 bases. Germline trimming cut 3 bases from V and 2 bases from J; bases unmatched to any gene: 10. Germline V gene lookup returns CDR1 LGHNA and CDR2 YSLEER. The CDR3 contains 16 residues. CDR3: CASSQGTELIPYEQYF. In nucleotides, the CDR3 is TGCGCCAGCAGCCAGGGGACAGAGCTGATTCCCTACGAGCAGTACTTC.

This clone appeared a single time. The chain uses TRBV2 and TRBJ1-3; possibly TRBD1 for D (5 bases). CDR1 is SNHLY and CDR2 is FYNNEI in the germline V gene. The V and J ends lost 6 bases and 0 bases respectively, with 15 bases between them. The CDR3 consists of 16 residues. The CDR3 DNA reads TGTGCCAGCAGGGGGTGGGGCAGGTTCTCTGGAAACACCATATATTTT. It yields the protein CASRGWGRFSGNTIYF.

The CDR3 sequence: CASSQDTNNSPLHF. The CDR3 nucleotides are TGTGCCAGCTCACAGGACACCAATAATTCACCCCTCCACTTT. The chain couples TRBV18 to TRBJ1-6; weak D call: TRBD1 (5 bases). The germline gives CDR1 KGHSH, CDR2 LQKENI. Trimming cost V 4 bases and J 5 bases, with 9 bases left between them. The CDR3 consists of 14 residues.

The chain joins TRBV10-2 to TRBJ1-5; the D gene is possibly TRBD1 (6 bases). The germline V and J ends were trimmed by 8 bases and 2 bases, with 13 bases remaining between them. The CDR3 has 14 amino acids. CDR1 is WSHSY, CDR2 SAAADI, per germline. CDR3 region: CASAVNRGNQPQHF. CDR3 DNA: TGCGCCAGCGCAGTTAACAGGGGCAATCAGCCCCAGCATTTT.

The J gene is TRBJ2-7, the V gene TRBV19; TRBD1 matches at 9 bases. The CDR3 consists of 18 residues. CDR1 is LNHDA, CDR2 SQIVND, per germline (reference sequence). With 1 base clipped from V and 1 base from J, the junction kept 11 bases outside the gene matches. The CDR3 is CASSIAYSGTGRSYEQYF. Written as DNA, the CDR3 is TGTGCCAGTAGTATAGCCTACTCCGGGACAGGGAGGTCCTACGAGCAGTACTTC.

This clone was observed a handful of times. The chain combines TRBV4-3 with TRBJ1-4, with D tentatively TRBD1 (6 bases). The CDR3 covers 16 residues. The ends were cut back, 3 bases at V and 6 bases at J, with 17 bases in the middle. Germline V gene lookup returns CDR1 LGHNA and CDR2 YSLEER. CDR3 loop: CASSQEFEGGDEKLFF. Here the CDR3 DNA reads TGCGCCAGCAGCCAGGAGTTCGAGGGGGGGGATGAAAAACTGTTTTTT.

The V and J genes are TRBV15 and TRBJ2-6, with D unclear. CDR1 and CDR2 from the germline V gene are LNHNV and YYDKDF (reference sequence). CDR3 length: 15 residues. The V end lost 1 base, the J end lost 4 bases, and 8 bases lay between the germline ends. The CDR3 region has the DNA TGTGCCACCAGCAGAGGGGCTGCCGGGGCCAACGTCCTGACTTTC. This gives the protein CATSRGAAGANVLTF. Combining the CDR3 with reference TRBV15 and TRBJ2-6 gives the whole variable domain DAMVIQNPRYQVTQFGKPVTLSCSQTLNHNVMYWYQQKSSQAPKLLFHYYDKDFNNEADTPDNFQSRRPNTSFCFLDIRSPGLGDTAMYLCATSRGAAGANVLTFGAGSRLTVL.

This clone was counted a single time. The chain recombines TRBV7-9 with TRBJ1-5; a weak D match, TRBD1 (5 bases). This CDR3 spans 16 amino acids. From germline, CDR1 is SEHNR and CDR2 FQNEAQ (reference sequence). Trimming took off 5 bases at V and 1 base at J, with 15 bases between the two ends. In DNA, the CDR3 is TGTGCCAGCAGCAATAGGGACCGGGGGAGCAATCAGCCCCAGCATTTT. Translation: CASSNRDRGSNQPQHF.

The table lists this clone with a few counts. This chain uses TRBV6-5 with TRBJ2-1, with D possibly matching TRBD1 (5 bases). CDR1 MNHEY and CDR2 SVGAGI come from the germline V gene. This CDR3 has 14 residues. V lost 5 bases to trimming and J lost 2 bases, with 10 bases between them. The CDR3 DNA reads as TGTGCCAGCAGTCGCCAGGGCCCCTACAATGAGCAGTTCTTC. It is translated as CASSRQGPYNEQFF.

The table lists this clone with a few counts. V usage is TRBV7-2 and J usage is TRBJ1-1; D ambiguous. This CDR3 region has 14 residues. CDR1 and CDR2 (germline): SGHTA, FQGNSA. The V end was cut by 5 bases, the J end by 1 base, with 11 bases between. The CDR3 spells CASSREHSNTEAFF. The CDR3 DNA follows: TGTGCCAGCAGCCGTGAACATTCGAACACTGAAGCTTTCTTT.

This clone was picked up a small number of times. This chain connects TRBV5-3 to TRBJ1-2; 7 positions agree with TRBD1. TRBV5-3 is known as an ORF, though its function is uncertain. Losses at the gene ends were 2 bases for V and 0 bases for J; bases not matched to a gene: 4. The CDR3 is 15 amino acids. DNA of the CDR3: TGTGCCAGAAGCTTCTGGGACAGAGCTAACTATGGCTACACCTTC. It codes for CARSFWDRANYGYTF.

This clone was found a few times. CDR3 residues: CASSMEAVSYGYTF. Here the CDR3 DNA reads TGTGCCAGTAGTATGGAGGCAGTGAGCTATGGCTACACCTTC. The chain employs TRBV19 and TRBJ1-2, with D unresolved. The CDR3 covers 14 residues. From germline, CDR1 is LNHDA and CDR2 SQIVND (reference sequence). The V end was cut by 3 bases, the J end by 4 bases, with 12 bases between.